The 6 T cell receptor beta chains given below trace back to one sample, sequenced in a study of tumor-infiltrating lymphocytes in primary liver carcinoma. Out of unsorted whole blood came the blood RNA, and germline DNA was extracted as well. With a constant-region primer, TCR beta cDNA was made from 500 ng of total RNA. Investigators got TCR beta libraries out of three nested multiplex PCR rounds, done with slightly modified ARM-PCR. The opening two PCR rounds, around 9 cycles each, paired TRBV1-TRBV30 forward primers with a C-beta reverse primer. TCRdb analysed the multiplex PCR reads with MiXCR anew, one entry per CDR3 protein. Of 300,000 to 400,000 distinct CDR3 sequences in the sample, about 65% are singletons; the top ten hold about 6%. Input material: peripheral blood. The receptors stem from a man between 40 and 49 years old with primary liver carcinoma and hepatitis B virus infection.

This clonotype has a handful of counts. This chain's CDR3 is CASSWGALAGVYNEQFF. DNA of the CDR3: TGTGCCAGCAGCTGGGGGGCCCTAGCGGGAGTCTATAATGAGCAGTTCTTC. The rearrangement links TRBV11-2 to TRBJ2-1; 10 bases map to TRBD2. The CDR3 length is 17 residues. With 4 bases clipped from V and 7 bases from J, the junction kept 13 bases outside the gene matches. Germline V gives CDR1 SGHAT, CDR2 FQNNGV.

For this clonotype: Possible read error: a much larger clone is one base away. The chain couples TRBV6-6 to TRBJ2-2; TRBD2 might be the D (5 bases). The V gene's germline CDR1 is MNHNY and CDR2 SVGAGI (reference sequence). This CDR3 region has 15 residues. V was cut by 8 bases and J by 6 bases, with 19 bases left in between. This CDR3 reads CASGVRDIRPGELFF. CDR3 nucleotide sequence: TGTGCCAGCGGTGTACGGGATATACGTCCCGGGGAGCTGTTTTTT.

This chain connects TRBV28 to TRBJ2-5; 12 positions match TRBD2. From germline, CDR1 is MDHEN and CDR2 SYDVKM. V was clipped by 6 bases and J by 7 bases; unmatched bases: 6. CDR3 length: 14 amino acids. The CDR3 DNA reads as TGTGCCAGCAGCTTGACTAGCGGGAGATGGACCCAGTACTTC. It encodes CASSLTSGRWTQYF.

As regards this clonotype: With a much larger clone just one base away, this may be a read error. The chain couples TRBV10-3 to TRBJ1-5; possibly TRBD1 for D (6 bases). Trimming pared 0 bases from V and 1 base from J, leaving 13 bases between. CDR1 is ENHRY, CDR2 SYGVKD, per germline. This CDR3 region has 17 residues. CDR3 bases: TGTGCCATCAGTGAGTCGAGTACAGGGACCAGCAATCAGCCCCAGCATTTT. Encoded protein: CAISESSTGTSNQPQHF.

As regards this clonotype: The junction departs from germline at one end; a sequencing error may be responsible. The genes are TRBV6-2 or TRBV6-3 and TRBJ2-7; D gene unclear. The CDR3 runs to 13 residues. Looked up from germline, CDR1 is MNHEY and CDR2 is SVGEGT. The CDR3, as DNA: TGTGCCAGCAGTTACAATCCGGTTTCTAAGCAGTATTTC. Its translation: CASSYNPVSKQYF.

A word on this clonotype: A much larger clone sits a single nucleotide away, making a read error possible. The rearrangement joins TRBV4-2 to TRBJ1-2, with a tentative D call TRBD1 (6 bases). CDR1 and CDR2 (germline): LGHNA, YNFKEQ. The ends were cut back, 4 bases at V and 10 bases at J, with 16 bases in the middle. The CDR3 is 13 residues long. CDR3 bases: TGTGCCAGCAGCCGAGCAGGGGAGGGAGACTACACCTTC. Protein product: CASSRAGEGDYTF.